These 10 T cell receptor beta chains share one sample of origin, sequenced in a study of T-cell reconstitution after alpha-beta-depleted transplantation in children. The TCRbeta library was prepared with unique molecular identifiers. TCRdb passed the PCR reads through MiXCR, listing each CDR3 protein once. The sample carries 400,000 to 550,000 distinct CDR3 sequences, approximately 10% recorded once. The sequences come from PBMCs, collected before TCRalphabeta/CD19-depleted stem cell transplant. These receptor sequences come from a child between 2 and 9 years old with inherited bone marrow failure, due to receive a stem cell transplant.

There are many counts of this clonotype. The chain has TRBV19 and TRBJ2-5; 10 bases fit TRBD1. Germline loops: CDR1 LNHDA, CDR2 SQIVND (reference sequence). The CDR3 totals 14 residues. J was trimmed by 5 bases and V by 3 bases; bases with no gene match: 3. This chain's CDR3 is CASSMTGGWETQYF. As DNA, the CDR3 is TGTGCCAGTAGTATGACAGGGGGCTGGGAGACCCAGTACTTC.

The chain joins TRBV5-5 to TRBJ2-7; D is unresolved. Trimming removed 2 bases from V and 7 bases from J, with 10 bases in between. CDR1 and CDR2 (germline): SGHKS, YYEKEE (reference sequence). The CDR3 is made up of 12 amino acids. The chain's CDR3 is CASSFLDGEQYF. Written as DNA, the CDR3 is TGTGCCAGCAGCTTTTTGGACGGGGAGCAGTACTTC.

This clonotype was detected many times. V gene TRBV28 combines with J gene TRBJ1-6; maybe TRBD1 (6 bases). Germline CDR1 is MDHEN and CDR2 is SYDVKM. CDR3 size: 15 residues. The ends were cut back, 3 bases at V and 10 bases at J, with 16 bases in the middle. The CDR3 sequence is CASSFRGVRGSPLHF. The CDR3 DNA reads as TGTGCCAGCAGTTTTAGGGGGGTCAGGGGCTCACCCCTCCACTTT.

This clonotype was counted ten times or more. The V call is TRBV7-8, the J call TRBJ1-2, with D perhaps matching TRBD1 (5 bases). Germline assignment: CDR1 SGHVS and CDR2 FQNEAQ. CDR3 size: 15 residues. V shed 5 bases and J shed 1 base, with 14 bases lying between them. The CDR3 region is CASSPRGGGNYGYTF. The CDR3 DNA follows: TGTGCCAGCAGCCCCCGGGGTGGGGGTAACTATGGCTACACCTTC.

This sequence joins TRBV5-1 and TRBJ2-7; TRBD1 matches at 8 bases. Germline CDR1 reads SGHRS; CDR2 reads YFSETQ. The length of the CDR3 is 15 residues. Trimming at V came to 4 bases and at J to 2 bases, leaving 8 bases not matched to a gene. CDR3 in amino acids: CASSQNGQGPYEQYF. The CDR3 nucleotides are TGCGCCAGCAGCCAGAATGGACAGGGTCCCTACGAGCAGTACTTC.

This clonotype was found a few times. The chain recombines TRBV11-2 with TRBJ2-1; 11 positions match TRBD2. V lost 3 bases, J lost 6 bases, and 4 bases stayed unmatched. The germline V gene has CDR1 SGHAT and CDR2 FQNNGV. This CDR3 has 15 residues. CDR3 amino acids: CASSFLAGGVNEQFF. In nucleotides, the CDR3 is TGTGCCAGCAGCTTTCTAGCGGGAGGAGTCAATGAGCAGTTCTTC.

Details on this clonotype: Since no conserved phenylalanine or tryptophan closes the CDR3, a read error is the likely cause. The rearrangement uses TRBV10-3 and TRBJ2-7; TRBD2 matches at 8 bases. J was trimmed by 3 bases and V by 6 bases; bases with no gene match: 7. The CDR3 covers 14 residues. Germline lookup yields CDR1 ENHRY and CDR2 SYGVKD. CDR3 region: CAISEGTSGYEQYS. The CDR3, as DNA: TGTGCCATCAGCGAGGGCACTAGCGGCTACGAGCAGTACTCC.

This clonotype appeared many times. The chain carries TRBV12-3 or TRBV12-4 and TRBJ2-7, with unresolved D. The CDR3 extends over 12 amino acids. V lost 3 bases, J lost 5 bases, and 8 bases lay in between. DNA for the CDR3: TGTGCCAGCAGTTTTAAGGTTCACGAGCAGTACTTC. Translating it yields CASSFKVHEQYF.

The chain is built from TRBV6-2 or TRBV6-3 and TRBJ2-5, with D possibly TRBD2 on 6 matching bases. Trimming shortened V by 2 bases and J by 2 bases, and 9 bases separated the two germline ends. CDR3 size: 14 residues. Germline-derived CDR1 and CDR2 are MNHEY and SVGEGT. The CDR3 coding sequence is TGTGCCAGCAGTTACGTTGGGAGGCAAGAGACCCAGTACTTC. Its translation is CASSYVGRQETQYF.

This clonotype has more than one count but fewer than ten. V gene TRBV20-1 combines with J gene TRBJ2-7, with TRBD1 matching 9 bases. V shed 6 bases and J 5 bases; nucleotides not matched to a gene: 11. The length of the CDR3 is 14 residues. The germline V gene encodes CDR1 DFQATT and CDR2 SNEGSKA (reference sequence). The CDR3 nucleotides read TGCAGTGCGTCGTTGGGACAGGGATCGGACGAGCAGTACTTC. Translated: CSASLGQGSDEQYF.